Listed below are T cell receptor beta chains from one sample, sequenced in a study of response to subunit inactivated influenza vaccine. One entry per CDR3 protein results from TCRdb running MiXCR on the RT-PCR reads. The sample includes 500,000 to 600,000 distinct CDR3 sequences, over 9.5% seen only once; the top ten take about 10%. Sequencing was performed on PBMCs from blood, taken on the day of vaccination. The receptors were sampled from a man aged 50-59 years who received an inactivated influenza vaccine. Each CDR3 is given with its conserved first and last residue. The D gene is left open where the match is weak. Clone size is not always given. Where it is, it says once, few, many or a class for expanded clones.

CASSHRGSDEQYF	TGTGCCAGCAGCCACAGGGGTTCGGACGAGCAGTACTTC	many	TRBD1	TRBV12-3/TRBV12-4	13	TRBJ2-7
CASSLDRGLFLEQYF	TGTGCCAGCAGCTTAGACAGGGGGTTATTCCTCGAGCAGTACTTC	few	TRBD1	TRBV7-8	15	TRBJ2-7
CASSLAGGAAAFF	TGTGCCAGCAGCTTAGCCGGGGGGGCGGCCGCTTTCTTT	NA	NA	TRBV11-2	13	TRBJ1-1
CASSSLDEQYF	TGTGCCAGCAGTTCCCTTGACGAGCAGTACTTC	many	NA	TRBV12-3/TRBV12-4	11	TRBJ2-7
CASSARTGNDKNQPQHF	TGTGCCAGCAGCGCCCGGACAGGGAATGATAAGAATCAGCCCCAGCATTTT	NA	TRBD1	TRBV7-2	17	TRBJ1-5
CASSLIPSRNSPLHF	TGTGCCAGCAGCTTAATCCCAAGCAGGAATTCACCCCTCCACTTT	few	NA	TRBV5-6	15	TRBJ1-6
CASSPTGRNQETQYF	TGCGCCAGCAGCCCGACGGGACGGAACCAAGAGACCCAGTACTTC	few	NA	TRBV5-1	15	TRBJ2-5
CASSSDREGGDTQYF	TGCGCCAGCAGCTCGGACAGGGAGGGCGGAGATACGCAGTATTTT	few	NA	TRBV5-1	15	TRBJ2-3
CASTWGAGANVLTF	TGTGCCAGTACCTGGGGGGCTGGGGCCAACGTCCTGACTTTC	NA	NA	TRBV25-1	14	TRBJ2-6
CSARGTGNQPQHF	TGCAGTGCTAGAGGGACAGGCAATCAGCCCCAGCATTTT	many	NA	TRBV20-1	13	TRBJ1-5
CSARDFLAGGQETQYF	TGCAGTGCTAGAGACTTCCTAGCGGGGGGACAAGAGACCCAGTACTTC	few	TRBD2	TRBV20-1	16	TRBJ2-5
CSARRGQTSTDTQYF	TGCAGTGCTAGGAGGGGGCAAACCTCCACAGATACGCAGTATTTT	few	TRBD1	TRBV20-1	15	TRBJ2-3
CASSLLARSSYNEQFF	TGTGCCAGCAGCTTACTAGCTCGAAGCTCCTACAATGAGCAGTTCTTC	many	NA	TRBV7-6	16	TRBJ2-1
CASSQDLASGGASSYNEQFF	TGTGCCAGCAGCCAAGATTTGGCTAGCGGGGGAGCGAGCTCCTACAATGAGCAGTTCTTC	many	TRBD2	TRBV4-2	20	TRBJ2-1
CASRLQGTYEQYF	TGTGCCAGCAGATTACAGGGAACCTACGAGCAGTACTTC	NA	NA	TRBV12-3/TRBV12-4	13	TRBJ2-7
CSARAPDRSSYNEQFF	TGCAGTGCTAGAGCCCCGGACAGAAGCTCCTACAATGAGCAGTTCTTC	NA	NA	TRBV20-1	16	TRBJ2-1